The 21 T cell receptor beta chains reported below all come from one sample, sequenced in a study of T cells in Graves' hyperthyroidism and ophthalmopathy. RNA transcripts served as the template for amplifying TCR beta CDR3 regions. Using the HTBI primer set, a first-round RT-PCR was run on the TCR CDR3. TCRdb re-called the multiplex PCR reads through MiXCR, storing one row per CDR3 protein. The table includes about 500,000 distinct CDR3 sequences, about 16% detected once. Sequenced input: blood. These receptor sequences come from a woman under 40 with Graves' ophthalmopathy.

Worth noting for this clonotype: At one boundary the junction diverges from the germline segment, which might be a read error. The gene calls are TRBV12-3 or TRBV12-4 and TRBJ2-7; unclear D gene. The CDR3 consists of 15 residues. The CDR3: CASSSAPRSSYDQYF. The CDR3 DNA sequence: TGTGCCAGCAGTTCTGCCCCTAGAAGCTCCTACGATCAGTACTTC.

A few counts support this clonotype. The V gene is TRBV15, the J gene TRBJ2-1; 7 nucleotides agree with TRBD1. This CDR3 contains 20 residues. The germline CDR1 and CDR2 sequences are LNHNV and YYDKDF (reference sequence). With V trimmed by 3 bases and J by 1 base, 18 bases remained unmatched. In DNA, the CDR3 is TGTGCCACCAGCAGCCCCAAGGACAGGAGACGCGTGAGTTCCTACAATGAGCAGTTCTTC. It translates to CATSSPKDRRRVSSYNEQFF.

This clonotype has a count of ten or more. This sequence joins TRBV2 and TRBJ2-7; 7 bases align to TRBD1. The CDR3 loop spans 13 amino acids. Germline CDR1 SNHLY, CDR2 FYNNEI. The ends lost 3 bases at V and 8 bases at J; junction bases unmatched: 7. The CDR3 here is CASSDGTVWQQYF. Written as DNA, the CDR3 is TGTGCCAGCAGTGATGGGACAGTATGGCAGCAGTACTTC.

This clonotype was recorded many times. The V gene is TRBV18, the J gene TRBJ2-7; D gene unclear. CDR1 and CDR2 (germline): KGHSH, LQKENI. Trimming cost V 1 base and J 3 bases, with 16 bases left between them. This CDR3 region has 16 residues. For the CDR3, the DNA is TGTGCCAGCTCACCACGTCAATTCGGCGGTCTCTACGAGCAGTACTTC. Its protein is CASSPRQFGGLYEQYF.

In its sample, this clonotype was seen many times. The chain recombines TRBV29-1 with TRBJ2-3, with 10 positions matching TRBD2. After removal of 5 bases from V and 2 bases from J, the junction contained 7 bases not matched to a gene. Germline V gene data show CDR1 as SQVTM and CDR2 as ANQGSEA. CDR3 length: 15 residues. CDR3: CSVTPLAGTTDTQYF. In nucleotides, the CDR3 is TGCAGCGTTACCCCACTAGCGGGGACCACAGATACGCAGTATTTT.

This clonotype was found many times. V usage is TRBV4-3 and J usage is TRBJ1-6; D is possibly TRBD1 (5 bases). CDR3 length: 15 amino acids. In germline, CDR1 is LGHNA, CDR2 YSLEER. The V end was cut by 0 bases, the J end by 8 bases, with 11 bases between. The CDR3 sequence is CASSQEALGHSPLHF. CDR3 in DNA: TGCGCCAGCAGCCAAGAAGCCCTGGGGCATTCACCCCTCCACTTT.

The rearrangement links TRBV6-5 to TRBJ1-1, with D possibly matching TRBD1 (5 bases). V was clipped by 3 bases and J by 4 bases, with 12 bases between them. The CDR3 totals 14 residues. The V gene's germline CDR1 is MNHEY and CDR2 SVGAGI. CDR3 sequence reads: CASSYAAGGTEAFF. In nucleotides, the CDR3 is TGTGCCAGCAGTTATGCCGCGGGGGGCACTGAAGCTTTCTTT.

The sample holds many counts of this clonotype. At one of its ends the junction is not consistent with the germline gene, which may arise from a read error. This chain links TRBV18 with TRBJ2-7; a weak D match, TRBD2 (6 bases). CDR1 and CDR2 (germline): KGHSH, LQKENI. This CDR3 is 14 amino acids long. This chain's CDR3 is CASSPRESSHEQYF. The CDR3 DNA is TGTGCCAGCTCACCTCGGGAGTCCTCCCACGAGCAGTACTTC.

The V call is TRBV24-1, the J call TRBJ2-1; the match to TRBD2 covers 8 bases. The CDR3 consists of 14 residues. Per the germline V gene, CDR1 is KGHDR and CDR2 is SFDVKD. V was pared by 5 bases and J by 7 bases, with 6 bases of the junction left unmatched. The CDR3: CATSALAGPNEQFF. The CDR3 nucleotides read TGTGCCACCAGTGCCTTAGCGGGGCCTAATGAGCAGTTCTTC.

This clonotype has ten or more counts. This chain connects TRBV28 to TRBJ2-1; tentatively, D is TRBD2 (5 bases). Germline V gene sequence: CDR1 MDHEN, CDR2 SYDVKM. V was cut by 11 bases and J by 9 bases, with 20 bases left in between. CDR3 length equals 13 residues. DNA for the CDR3: TGTGCCCATGCGGTTGGGAGTTCCGGTGAGCAGTTCTTC. Its translation: CAHAVGSSGEQFF. Filled out from reference TRBV28 and TRBJ2-1, the complete variable domain reads DVKVTQSSRYLVKRTGEKVFLECVQDMDHENMFWYRQDPGLGLRLIYFSYDVKMKEKGDIPEGYSVSREKKERFSLILESASTNQTSMYLCAHAVGSSGEQFFGPGTRLTVL.

This clonotype was seen only a few times. This chain joins TRBV27 and TRBJ2-7; 9 nucleotides align to TRBD1. Germline CDR1 MNHEY, CDR2 SMNVEV (reference sequence). V was clipped by 8 bases and J by 3 bases; unmatched bases: 5. CDR3 length: 13 amino acids. The CDR3 loop reads CASAQGAGYEQYF. As DNA, the CDR3 is TGTGCCAGCGCACAGGGGGCTGGCTACGAGCAGTACTTC.

This clonotype has a handful of counts. The V call is TRBV10-3, the J call TRBJ2-7; TRBD2 matches at 10 bases. After removal of 11 bases from V and 0 bases from J, the junction contained 7 bases not matched to a gene. The germline gives CDR1 ENHRY, CDR2 SYGVKD. The CDR3 extends over 14 amino acids. CDR3 nucleotide sequence: TGTGCCGCACATTCTAGCGGGAGCTCCTACGAGCAGTACTTC. Translated, it gives CAAHSSGSSYEQYF.

Comment on this clonotype: This sequence may be a read error, since a much larger clone differs from it by one base. No conserved phenylalanine or tryptophan is present at the end of the CDR3, so a read error is the likely explanation. The chain links TRBV24-1 to TRBJ2-3; perhaps D is TRBD1 or TRBD2 (5 bases each). V was pared by 4 bases and J by 0 bases, with 16 bases between. The CDR3 consists of 17 residues. Germline V gene sequence: CDR1 KGHDR, CDR2 SFDVKD. The CDR3 DNA sequence: TGTGCCACCAGTGAGGGGCCCTCGGGGCAAAGCACAGATACGCAGTATTCT. Its protein product is CATSEGPSGQSTDTQYS.

This clonotype was found a few times. This sequence joins TRBV2 and TRBJ2-1, with 8 bases aligning to TRBD1. V shed 4 bases and J 6 bases; nucleotides not matched to a gene: 8. CDR1 is SNHLY, CDR2 FYNNEI, per germline. The CDR3 runs 15 residues. CDR3 region: CASSGTGLKSNEQFF. In nucleotides, the CDR3 is TGTGCCAGCAGTGGGACAGGGCTGAAATCCAATGAGCAGTTCTTC.

This clonotype was picked up a small number of times. The chain links TRBV6-1 to TRBJ2-7, with 8 nucleotides matching TRBD1. After removal of 6 bases from V and 5 bases from J, the junction contained 6 bases not matched to a gene. This CDR3 region has 13 residues. CDR1 is MNHNS and CDR2 is SASEGT in the germline V gene. CDR3 protein: CASRPDRENEQYF. CDR3 nucleotides: TGTGCCAGCAGACCGGACAGGGAAAACGAGCAGTACTTC.

The genes are TRBV30 and TRBJ2-1; 8 bases fit TRBD2. The germline V gene encodes CDR1 GTSNPN and CDR2 SVGIG (reference sequence). Trimming at V came to 5 bases and at J to 8 bases, leaving 8 bases not matched to a gene. This CDR3 contains 13 residues. CDR3 nucleotides: TGTGCCTGGGACCCCGGGACTAGTGATGAGCAGTTCTTC. This encodes CAWDPGTSDEQFF.

This clonotype was seen ten or more times. The chain combines TRBV12-3 or TRBV12-4 with TRBJ2-2; TRBD2 agrees at 7 bases. This CDR3 comprises 14 residues. Unmatched junction bases numbered 8, after V lost 8 bases and J lost 5 bases. CDR3 residues: CASFLLGGTGELFF. Here the CDR3 DNA reads TGTGCCAGCTTTCTCCTGGGGGGGACCGGGGAGCTGTTTTTT.

The rearrangement links TRBV28 to TRBJ1-6; 10 nucleotides match TRBD1. V shed 8 bases, J shed 6 bases, and the junction held 7 bases outside the gene matches. The CDR3 length is 15 residues. Germline assignment: CDR1 MDHEN and CDR2 SYDVKM. In DNA, the CDR3 is TGTGCCAGCGGCAATAGGGACAGGGGTAATTCACCCCTCCACTTT. This sequence encodes CASGNRDRGNSPLHF.

This rearrangement joins TRBV25-1 to TRBJ2-5, with 12 bases matching TRBD1. V lost 4 bases, J lost 5 bases, and 5 bases stayed unmatched. CDR3 size: 15 residues. Germline V gene lookup returns CDR1 MGHDK and CDR2 SYGVNS. The CDR3 region is CASSVRDRGRETQYF. The CDR3 region has the DNA TGTGCCAGCAGTGTCCGGGACAGGGGGCGGGAGACCCAGTACTTC.

The chain carries TRBV7-2 and TRBJ2-1; no clear D gene. Trimming took 3 bases from V and 10 from J, leaving 10 bases between them. Germline V gene lookup returns CDR1 SGHTA and CDR2 FQGNSA. The CDR3 length is 12 residues. CDR3 coding DNA: TGTGCCAGCAGCTTGGCAGTTCGCGAGCAGTTCTTC. Protein product: CASSLAVREQFF.

The genes are TRBV7-9 and TRBJ2-2, with D uncertain. V lost 3 bases and J 7 bases, leaving 6 bases between the germline ends. This CDR3 contains 12 residues. Germline CDR1 is SEHNR and CDR2 is FQNEAQ (reference sequence). The CDR3 reads CASSLYGGELFF. Here the CDR3 DNA reads TGTGCCAGCAGCTTGTATGGCGGGGAGCTGTTTTTT. The full variable domain, its missing parts supplied by reference TRBV7-9 and TRBJ2-2, is DTGVSQNPRHKITKRGQNVTFRCDPISEHNRLYWYRQTLGQGPEFLTYFQNEAQLEKSRLLSDRFSAERPKGSFSTLEIQRTEQGDSAMYLCASSLYGGELFFGEGSRLTVL.